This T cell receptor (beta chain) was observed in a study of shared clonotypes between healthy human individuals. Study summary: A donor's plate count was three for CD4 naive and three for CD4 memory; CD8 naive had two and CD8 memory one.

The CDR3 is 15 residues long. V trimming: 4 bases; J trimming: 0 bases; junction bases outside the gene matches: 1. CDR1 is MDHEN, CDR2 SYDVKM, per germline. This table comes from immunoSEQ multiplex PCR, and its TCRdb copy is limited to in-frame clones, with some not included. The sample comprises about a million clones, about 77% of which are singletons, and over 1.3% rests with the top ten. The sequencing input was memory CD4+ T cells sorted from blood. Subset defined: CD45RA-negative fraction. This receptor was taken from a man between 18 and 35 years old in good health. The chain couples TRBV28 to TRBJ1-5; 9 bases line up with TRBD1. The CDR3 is CASSWGQGSNQPQHF. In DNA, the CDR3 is TGTGCCAGCAGTTGGGGACAGGGTAGCAATCAGCCCCAGCATTTT.